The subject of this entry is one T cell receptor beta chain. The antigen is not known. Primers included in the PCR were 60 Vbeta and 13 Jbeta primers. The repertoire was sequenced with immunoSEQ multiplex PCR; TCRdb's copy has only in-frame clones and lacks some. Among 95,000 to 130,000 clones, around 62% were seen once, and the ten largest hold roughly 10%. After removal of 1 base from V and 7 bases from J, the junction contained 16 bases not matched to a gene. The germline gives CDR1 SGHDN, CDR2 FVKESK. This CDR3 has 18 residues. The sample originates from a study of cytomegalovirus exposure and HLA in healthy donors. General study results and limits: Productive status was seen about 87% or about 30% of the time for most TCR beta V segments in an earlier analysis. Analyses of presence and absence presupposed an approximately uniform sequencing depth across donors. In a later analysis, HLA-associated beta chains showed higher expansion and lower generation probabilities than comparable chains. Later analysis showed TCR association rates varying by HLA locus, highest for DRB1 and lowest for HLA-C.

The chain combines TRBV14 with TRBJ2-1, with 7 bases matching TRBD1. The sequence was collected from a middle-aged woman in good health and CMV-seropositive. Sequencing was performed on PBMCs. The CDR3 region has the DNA TGTGCCAGCAGCCAAGTCAACAGGGGTGAGTGGGCCGGGAATGAGCAGTTCTTC. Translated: CASSQVNRGEWAGNEQFF.